One TCR beta chain is described in this entry. The data stem from a study of cytomegalovirus exposure and HLA in healthy donors. The CDR3 is made up of 15 amino acids. V was pared by 3 bases and J by 5 bases, with 6 bases of the junction left unmatched. Germline lookup yields CDR1 SGHAT and CDR2 FQNNGV. PCR involved 60 Vbeta and 13 Jbeta primers. The assay was immunoSEQ multiplex PCR, and TCRdb's table has in-frame clones only and misses some. The table has under 300,000 clones, 86% seen once. The receptor's source is a man aged 40-55 years in good health and CMV-seropositive. The J gene is TRBJ2-7, the V gene TRBV11-2; 11 positions agree with TRBD1. Sequencing was performed on PBMCs. CDR3 sequence: CASSLDRGLLHEQYF. The CDR3 DNA reads as TGTGCCAGCAGCTTGGACAGGGGGCTTCTCCACGAGCAGTACTTC.